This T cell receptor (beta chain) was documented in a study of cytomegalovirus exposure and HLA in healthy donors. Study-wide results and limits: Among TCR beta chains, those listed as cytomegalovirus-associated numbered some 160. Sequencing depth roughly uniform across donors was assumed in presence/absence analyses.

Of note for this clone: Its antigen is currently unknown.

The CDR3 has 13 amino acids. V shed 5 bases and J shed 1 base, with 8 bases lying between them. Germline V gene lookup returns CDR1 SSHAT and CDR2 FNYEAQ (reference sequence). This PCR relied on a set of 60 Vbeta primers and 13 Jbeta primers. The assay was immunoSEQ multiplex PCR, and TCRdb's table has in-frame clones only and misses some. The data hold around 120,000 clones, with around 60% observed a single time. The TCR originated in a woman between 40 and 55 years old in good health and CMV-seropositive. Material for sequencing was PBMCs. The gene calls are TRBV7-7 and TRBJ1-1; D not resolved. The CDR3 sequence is CASSRQENTEAFF. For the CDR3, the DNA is TGTGCCAGCAGCCGTCAGGAGAACACTGAAGCTTTCTTT.